This T cell receptor beta chain was identified during a study of T-cell reconstitution after alpha-beta-depleted transplantation in children. Unique molecular identifiers were incorporated into the prepared TCRbeta library. TCRdb re-called the PCR reads with MiXCR, one entry per CDR3 protein. The repertoire holds 600,000 to 700,000 distinct CDR3 sequences, with 10% to 15% as singletons. The V gene lost 0 bases and the J gene lost 1 base, with 7 bases spanning the gap. The length of the CDR3 is 14 residues. Germline V gene lookup returns CDR1 SGHRS and CDR2 YFSETQ. The receptor comes from a girl under 10 years old with congenital amegakaryocytic thrombocytopenia, due to receive a stem cell transplant. The rearrangement joins TRBV5-1 to TRBJ2-5, with D maybe TRBD2 (6 bases). The sequencing used PBMCs, collected before TCRalphabeta/CD19-depleted stem cell transplant. DNA of the CDR3: TGCGCCAGCAGCTTGGTGGGACTCCAAGAGACCCAGTACTTC. Residues: CASSLVGLQETQYF.